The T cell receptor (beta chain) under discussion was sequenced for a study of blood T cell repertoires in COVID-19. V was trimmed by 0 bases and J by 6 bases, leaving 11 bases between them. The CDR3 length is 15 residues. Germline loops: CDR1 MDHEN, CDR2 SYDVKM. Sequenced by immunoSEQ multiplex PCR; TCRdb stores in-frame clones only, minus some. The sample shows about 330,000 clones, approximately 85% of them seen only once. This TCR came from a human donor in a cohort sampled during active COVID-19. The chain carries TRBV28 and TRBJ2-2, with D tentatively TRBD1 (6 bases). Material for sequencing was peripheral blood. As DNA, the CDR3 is TGTGCCAGCAGTTTATGGCCAGGGGTATCCGGGGAGCTGTTTTTT. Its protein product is CASSLWPGVSGELFF.